This T cell receptor (beta chain) was captured by sequencing in a study of cytomegalovirus exposure and HLA in healthy donors. In the PCR, 60 Vbeta and 13 Jbeta primers were used. Using immunoSEQ multiplex PCR, the repertoire was profiled, and TCRdb retains in-frame clones only, with some absent. The sample records under 200,000 clones, about 90% being singletons. Participants comprised healthy donors of bone marrow. CDR1 SQVTM and CDR2 ANQGSEA come from the germline V gene. There are 14 residues in the CDR3. V trimming: 3 bases; J trimming: 7 bases; junction bases outside the gene matches: 8. The rearrangement uses TRBV29-1 and TRBJ2-2, with 7 bases aligning to TRBD2. This receptor was obtained from a boy younger than 10 in good health and CMV-seronegative. The specimen was PBMCs. The CDR3 here is CSVDAGAGFGELFF. CDR3 sequence (DNA): TGCAGCGTTGATGCAGGAGCGGGGTTCGGGGAGCTGTTTTTT.